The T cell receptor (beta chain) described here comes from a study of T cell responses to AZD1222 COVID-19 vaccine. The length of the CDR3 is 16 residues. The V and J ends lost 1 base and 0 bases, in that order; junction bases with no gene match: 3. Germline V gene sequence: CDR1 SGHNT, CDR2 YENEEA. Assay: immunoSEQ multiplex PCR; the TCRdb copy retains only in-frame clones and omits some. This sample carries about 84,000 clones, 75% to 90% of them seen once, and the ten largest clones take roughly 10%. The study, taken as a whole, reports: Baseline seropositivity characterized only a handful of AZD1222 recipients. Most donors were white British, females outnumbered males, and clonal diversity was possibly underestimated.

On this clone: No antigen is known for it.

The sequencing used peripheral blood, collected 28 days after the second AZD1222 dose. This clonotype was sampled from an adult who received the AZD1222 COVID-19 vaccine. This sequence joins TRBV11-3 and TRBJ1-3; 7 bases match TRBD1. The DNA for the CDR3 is TGTGCCAGCAGCTTAGGAGGGACAGCCTCTGGAAACACCATATATTTT. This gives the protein CASSLGGTASGNTIYF.